This is a list of T cell receptor beta chains from one sample in a study of blood T cell repertoires in COVID-19. Method: immunoSEQ multiplex PCR; TCRdb's copy keeps in-frame clones and lacks some. This repertoire shows 200,000 to 250,000 clones, over 65% found once; its top ten account for approximately 2.6%. The sequenced material came from peripheral blood. These receptor sequences come from a woman aged 70-85 years with active or convalescent COVID-19. Each CDR3 is given with its conserved first and last residue. The D gene is left open where the match is weak. Clone size appears in some rows only: once, few, many, or a class for an expanded clone.

abundance: NA; j_gene: TRBJ1-1; v_gene: TRBV28; d_gene: NA; CDR3aa: CASSLSGVPTNTEAFF; CDR3nt: TGTGCCAGCAGTTTGTCGGGGGTCCCAACGAACACTGAAGCTTTCTTT
abundance: NA; j_gene: TRBJ2-2; v_gene: TRBV4-1; d_gene: NA; CDR3aa: CASSQFRLNTGELFF; CDR3nt: TGCGCCAGCAGCCAATTCAGACTGAACACCGGGGAGCTGTTTTTT
abundance: NA; j_gene: TRBJ2-3; v_gene: TRBV27; d_gene: TRBD2; CDR3aa: CASSFRLAGAGDTQYF; CDR3nt: TGTGCCAGCAGTTTCCGACTAGCGGGGGCGGGAGATACGCAGTATTTT
abundance: few; j_gene: TRBJ2-7; v_gene: TRBV5-4; d_gene: NA; CDR3aa: CASSFWQGYEQYF; CDR3nt: TGTGCCAGCAGCTTCTGGCAGGGCTACGAGCAGTACTTC
abundance: NA; j_gene: TRBJ2-1; v_gene: TRBV30; d_gene: NA; CDR3aa: CAWMGGPLEFF; CDR3nt: TGTGCCTGGATGGGGGGGCCTCTGGAGTTCTTC
abundance: NA; j_gene: TRBJ2-2; v_gene: TRBV28; d_gene: NA; CDR3aa: CASSSGRGSTNTGELFF; CDR3nt: TGTGCCAGCAGTTCTGGACGGGGGAGCACGAACACCGGGGAGCTGTTTTTT
abundance: NA; j_gene: TRBJ2-7; v_gene: TRBV28; d_gene: TRBD1; CDR3aa: CASSLYTGQGYEQYF; CDR3nt: TGTGCCAGCAGCCTATATACGGGACAGGGATACGAGCAGTACTTC
abundance: NA; j_gene: TRBJ1-1; v_gene: TRBV18; d_gene: NA; CDR3aa: CASSPVRRGNTEAFF; CDR3nt: TGTGCCAGCTCACCGGTTAGGAGAGGGAACACTGAAGCTTTCTTT
abundance: NA; j_gene: TRBJ1-1; v_gene: TRBV20-1; d_gene: NA; CDR3aa: CSAVWPTEAFF; CDR3nt: TGCAGTGCCGTCTGGCCCACTGAAGCTTTCTTT
abundance: NA; j_gene: TRBJ2-1; v_gene: TRBV7-2; d_gene: TRBD2; CDR3aa: CASHPGGPYNEQFF; CDR3nt: TGTGCCAGCCATCCGGGGGGGCCCTACAATGAGCAGTTCTTC
abundance: NA; j_gene: TRBJ1-1; v_gene: TRBV18; d_gene: NA; CDR3aa: CASSPVSGVTEAFF; CDR3nt: TGTGCCAGCTCACCCGTGTCGGGGGTCACTGAAGCTTTCTTT
abundance: once; j_gene: TRBJ2-1; v_gene: TRBV6-1; d_gene: TRBD1; CDR3aa: CASSEGGQSWNEQFF; CDR3nt: TGTGCCAGCAGTGAAGGGGGACAGTCCTGGAATGAGCAGTTCTTC
abundance: NA; j_gene: TRBJ1-3; v_gene: TRBV6-6; d_gene: NA; CDR3aa: CASRPGLGNTIYF; CDR3nt: TGTGCCAGCAGACCAGGGCTTGGCAACACCATATATTTT
abundance: few; j_gene: TRBJ1-5; v_gene: TRBV19; d_gene: NA; CDR3aa: CASTRGWGGSNSNQPQHF; CDR3nt: TGTGCCAGTACCCGGGGTTGGGGGGGGAGCAATAGCAATCAGCCCCAGCATTTT
abundance: NA; j_gene: TRBJ1-1; v_gene: TRBV18; d_gene: TRBD1; CDR3aa: CASSYTGDDTEAFF; CDR3nt: TGTGCCAGCTCATATACAGGGGACGACACTGAAGCTTTCTTT
abundance: NA; j_gene: TRBJ1-2; v_gene: TRBV28; d_gene: TRBD1; CDR3aa: CATRTGTGAGNNYGYTF; CDR3nt: TGTGCCACCAGGACCGGGACAGGGGCCGGGAATAACTATGGCTACACCTTC
abundance: NA; j_gene: TRBJ1-2; v_gene: TRBV11-2; d_gene: NA; CDR3aa: CASNPTGTSLVYTF; CDR3nt: TGTGCCAGCAATCCGACAGGAACTTCGTTAGTCTACACCTTC
abundance: few; j_gene: TRBJ2-3; v_gene: TRBV7-2; d_gene: NA; CDR3aa: CASSPLKRAGTDTQYF; CDR3nt: TGTGCCAGCAGCCCCTTAAAGCGGGCTGGCACAGATACGCAGTATTTT
abundance: once; j_gene: TRBJ1-2; v_gene: TRBV12-3/TRBV12-4; d_gene: NA; CDR3aa: CASSSGVGGYTF; CDR3nt: TGTGCCAGCAGTTCCGGGGTGGGAGGCTACACCTTC
abundance: NA; j_gene: TRBJ2-3; v_gene: TRBV5-8; d_gene: TRBD1; CDR3aa: CASSPRGGPGDTQYF; CDR3nt: TGTGCCAGCAGCCCCCGAGGGGGCCCCGGGGATACGCAGTATTTT
abundance: NA; j_gene: TRBJ2-7; v_gene: TRBV6-5; d_gene: TRBD1; CDR3aa: CASRLRTGGVGQYF; CDR3nt: TGTGCCAGCAGACTCAGGACAGGGGGAGTAGGGCAGTACTTC
abundance: NA; j_gene: TRBJ2-3; v_gene: TRBV29-1; d_gene: TRBD2; CDR3aa: CSHLASGGTDTQYF; CDR3nt: TGCAGCCATCTGGCTAGCGGGGGCACAGATACGCAGTATTTT
abundance: NA; j_gene: TRBJ1-3; v_gene: TRBV7-6; d_gene: NA; CDR3aa: CASSLGASSGNTIYF; CDR3nt: TGTGCCAGCAGCTTAGGGGCCAGTTCCGGAAACACCATATATTTT
abundance: NA; j_gene: TRBJ1-4; v_gene: TRBV5-1; d_gene: TRBD1; CDR3aa: CASSLGQGVTNEKLFF; CDR3nt: TGCGCCAGCAGCCTGGGACAGGGGGTCACTAATGAAAAACTGTTTTTT
abundance: NA; j_gene: TRBJ1-1; v_gene: TRBV3-1/TRBV3-2; d_gene: TRBD1; CDR3aa: CASSQDTGGTEAFF; CDR3nt: TGTGCCAGCAGCCAAGACACAGGGGGCACTGAAGCTTTCTTT
abundance: NA; j_gene: TRBJ2-3; v_gene: TRBV2; d_gene: TRBD2; CDR3aa: CASRGTSSDTQYF; CDR3nt: TGTGCCAGCAGAGGGACTAGTAGCGATACGCAGTATTTT
abundance: NA; j_gene: TRBJ2-5; v_gene: TRBV29-1; d_gene: TRBD1; CDR3aa: CSVAETGTETQYF; CDR3nt: TGCAGCGTTGCCGAGACAGGGACGGAGACCCAGTACTTC
abundance: NA; j_gene: TRBJ1-5; v_gene: TRBV11-2; d_gene: NA; CDR3aa: CASSLYGNQPQHF; CDR3nt: TGTGCCAGCAGCTTATATGGCAATCAGCCCCAGCATTTT
abundance: NA; j_gene: TRBJ2-7; v_gene: TRBV6-5; d_gene: NA; CDR3aa: CASRTGTYEQYF; CDR3nt: TGTGCCAGCCGCACAGGGACCTACGAGCAGTACTTC
abundance: once; j_gene: TRBJ2-6; v_gene: TRBV18; d_gene: TRBD1; CDR3aa: CASSRTGGSSGANVLTF; CDR3nt: TGTGCCAGCTCAAGGACAGGGGGGAGCTCTGGGGCCAACGTCCTGACTTTC
abundance: NA; j_gene: TRBJ1-1; v_gene: TRBV6-5; d_gene: NA; CDR3aa: CASRQGINTEAFF; CDR3nt: TGTGCCAGCCGCCAGGGCATAAACACTGAAGCTTTCTTT
abundance: NA; j_gene: TRBJ2-7; v_gene: TRBV4-1; d_gene: NA; CDR3aa: CASSQDFALLEYEQYF; CDR3nt: TGCGCCAGCAGCCAAGATTTCGCACTCTTGGAGTACGAGCAGTACTTC
abundance: NA; j_gene: TRBJ2-5; v_gene: TRBV7-9; d_gene: NA; CDR3aa: CASSLGQLLQETQYF; CDR3nt: TGTGCCAGCAGCTTAGGACAGCTCCTCCAAGAGACCCAGTACTTC
abundance: few; j_gene: TRBJ2-5; v_gene: TRBV7-2; d_gene: TRBD2; CDR3aa: CASSLVWGGQETQYF; CDR3nt: TGTGCCAGCAGCTTAGTGTGGGGGGGCCAAGAGACCCAGTACTTC
abundance: NA; j_gene: TRBJ2-2; v_gene: TRBV19; d_gene: TRBD1; CDR3aa: CASSSVSTQGATGELFF; CDR3nt: TGTGCCAGTAGCTCCGTAAGCACACAGGGGGCTACCGGGGAGCTGTTTTTT
abundance: NA; j_gene: TRBJ2-3; v_gene: TRBV20-1; d_gene: NA; CDR3aa: CSALSTDTQYF; CDR3nt: TGCAGTGCCTTAAGCACAGATACGCAGTATTTT
abundance: NA; j_gene: TRBJ1-1; v_gene: TRBV10-3; d_gene: NA; CDR3aa: CAITSGGMNTEAFF; CDR3nt: TGTGCCATCACCTCGGGGGGGATGAACACTGAAGCTTTCTTT
abundance: NA; j_gene: TRBJ1-2; v_gene: TRBV5-6; d_gene: TRBD1; CDR3aa: CASSRIDRGWGYTF; CDR3nt: TGTGCCAGCAGCCGAATCGACAGGGGATGGGGCTACACCTTC
abundance: NA; j_gene: TRBJ1-6; v_gene: TRBV6-1; d_gene: NA; CDR3aa: CASSEMRADRTPLHF; CDR3nt: TGTGCCAGCAGTGAAATGAGGGCAGATCGTACACCCCTCCACTTT
abundance: NA; j_gene: TRBJ1-2; v_gene: TRBV3-1/TRBV3-2; d_gene: TRBD1; CDR3aa: CASSQPHDRGQGYTF; CDR3nt: TGTGCCAGCAGCCAACCCCACGACAGGGGGCAAGGCTACACCTTC
abundance: few; j_gene: TRBJ2-3; v_gene: TRBV19; d_gene: TRBD2; CDR3aa: CASSIVAGVGDTQYF; CDR3nt: TGTGCCAGTAGTATCGTAGCGGGAGTTGGAGATACGCAGTATTTT
abundance: NA; j_gene: TRBJ2-7; v_gene: TRBV9; d_gene: TRBD2; CDR3aa: CASSVEGRTGGEQYF; CDR3nt: TGTGCCAGCAGCGTCGAGGGGCGGACCGGGGGGGAGCAGTACTTC
abundance: once; j_gene: TRBJ2-7; v_gene: TRBV19; d_gene: NA; CDR3aa: CASSPLFTAEQYF; CDR3nt: TGTGCCAGTAGTCCTCTTTTCACTGCCGAGCAGTACTTC
abundance: NA; j_gene: TRBJ2-3; v_gene: TRBV5-4; d_gene: TRBD2; CDR3aa: CASSQSSGGRTDTQYF; CDR3nt: TGTGCCAGCAGCCAGAGTAGCGGGGGACGCACAGATACGCAGTATTTT
abundance: NA; j_gene: TRBJ1-6; v_gene: TRBV9; d_gene: NA; CDR3aa: CASSASVGSTSPLHF; CDR3nt: TGTGCCAGCAGCGCGTCAGTCGGGTCGACTTCACCCCTCCACTTT
abundance: NA; j_gene: TRBJ2-7; v_gene: TRBV11-2; d_gene: TRBD2; CDR3aa: CASSLGREVAYEQYF; CDR3nt: TGTGCCAGCAGCTTAGGCCGGGAGGTTGCCTACGAGCAGTACTTC
abundance: NA; j_gene: TRBJ1-5; v_gene: TRBV19; d_gene: NA; CDR3aa: CASTPRRRPSTGRLGNQPQHF; CDR3nt: TGTGCCAGTACCCCAAGGAGGAGACCCTCGACAGGCCGGTTGGGCAATCAGCCCCAGCATTTT
abundance: NA; j_gene: TRBJ2-5; v_gene: TRBV19; d_gene: TRBD2; CDR3aa: CASSSRLAGGPRETQYF; CDR3nt: TGTGCCAGTAGTTCTCGACTAGCGGGGGGGCCTAGGGAGACCCAGTACTTC
abundance: NA; j_gene: TRBJ1-6; v_gene: TRBV5-1; d_gene: NA; CDR3aa: CASSLAGTDLGALHF; CDR3nt: TGCGCCAGCAGCTTGGCCGGGACTGACCTCGGGGCCCTCCACTTT
abundance: NA; j_gene: TRBJ1-2; v_gene: TRBV29-1; d_gene: NA; CDR3aa: CSVVGVGGYTF; CDR3nt: TGCAGCGTTGTAGGGGTGGGTGGCTACACCTTC
abundance: NA; j_gene: TRBJ1-2; v_gene: TRBV19; d_gene: TRBD1; CDR3aa: CASSIQGPGGYYGYTF; CDR3nt: TGTGCCAGTAGTATCCAAGGGCCAGGGGGTTACTATGGCTACACCTTC
abundance: NA; j_gene: TRBJ2-7; v_gene: TRBV15; d_gene: NA; CDR3aa: CATSRDRGMGEQYF; CDR3nt: TGTGCCACCAGCAGAGATCGCGGGATGGGCGAGCAGTACTTC